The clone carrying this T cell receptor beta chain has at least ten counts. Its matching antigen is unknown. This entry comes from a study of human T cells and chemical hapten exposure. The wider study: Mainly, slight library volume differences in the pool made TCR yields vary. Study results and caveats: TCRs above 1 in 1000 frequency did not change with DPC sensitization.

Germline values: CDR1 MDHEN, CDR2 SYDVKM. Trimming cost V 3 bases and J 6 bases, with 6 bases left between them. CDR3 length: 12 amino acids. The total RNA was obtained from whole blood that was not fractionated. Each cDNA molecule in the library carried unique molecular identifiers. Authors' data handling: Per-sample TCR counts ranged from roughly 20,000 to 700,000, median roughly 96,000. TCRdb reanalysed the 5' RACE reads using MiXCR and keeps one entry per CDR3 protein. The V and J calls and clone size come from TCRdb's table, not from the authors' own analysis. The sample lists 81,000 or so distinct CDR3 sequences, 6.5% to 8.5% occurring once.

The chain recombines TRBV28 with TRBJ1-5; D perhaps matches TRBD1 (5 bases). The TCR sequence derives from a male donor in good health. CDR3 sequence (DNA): TGTGCCAGCAGTTTGGGGGGTCAGCCCCAGCATTTT. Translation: CASSLGGQPQHF.